The 30 T cell receptor beta chains listed next were all sequenced from one sample in a study of beta chain features in type 1 diabetes. Expressed TCRB transcripts got sequenced, as all isolated RNA was reverse transcribed. Assay: immunoSEQ multiplex PCR; the TCRdb copy retains only in-frame clones and omits some. The data hold 300,000 to 400,000 clones, with 8% to 13% observed a single time. Specimen: naive CD4+ T cells from blood. These receptor sequences come from a woman aged 30 to 39 in good health.

This clone was counted between two and nine times. J is TRBJ2-1 and V is TRBV9, with TRBD1 identical over 8 bases. The junction had 12 bases not matched to a gene; V was cut back by 5 bases and J by 8 bases. This CDR3 comprises 15 residues. CDR1 is SGDLS and CDR2 is YYNGEE in the germline V gene. The CDR3 coding sequence is TGTGCCAGCAGTCGAACCGGGACAGGAAGAGATGAGCAGTTCTTC. Translating gives CASSRTGTGRDEQFF.

This clone was detected a few times. The rearrangement links TRBV4-2 to TRBJ2-7; 9 positions agree with TRBD2. The germline V gene has CDR1 LGHNA and CDR2 YNFKEQ. This CDR3 spans 16 amino acids. V lost 4 bases to trimming and J lost 1 base; unmatched junction nucleotides: 8. The CDR3, as DNA: TGTGCCAGCAGCCGAGATACGACTAGCGGTTCCTACGAGCAGTACTTC. Translating it yields CASSRDTTSGSYEQYF.

The gene calls are TRBV7-9 and TRBJ1-1, with a tentative D call TRBD1 (6 bases). Germline CDR1 SEHNR, CDR2 FQNEAQ (reference sequence). The CDR3 covers 13 residues. V gave up 6 bases and J gave up 1 base, with 9 bases separating them. The CDR3 region is CASSRQENTEAFF. The DNA of the CDR3 is TGTGCCAGCAGTCGACAGGAGAACACTGAAGCTTTCTTT.

This chain connects TRBV30 to TRBJ2-3, with D maybe TRBD2 (6 bases). CDR1 and CDR2 (germline): GTSNPN, SVGIG (reference sequence). Trimming stripped 3 bases from V and 4 bases from J, with 14 bases between. The CDR3 spans 14 residues. DNA of the CDR3: TGTGCCTGGAGCCCTGGCGGGATAGCAGATACGCAGTATTTT. Protein sequence: CAWSPGGIADTQYF.

This chain links TRBV7-3 with TRBJ2-1, with TRBD2 matching over 11 bases. Germline trimming cut 4 bases from V and 6 bases from J; bases unmatched to any gene: 11. CDR1 and CDR2 from the germline V gene are SGHTA and FQGTGA. The CDR3 sequence is 17 residues long. The CDR3 is CASSSKLAGVGINEQFF. The CDR3, as DNA: TGTGCCAGCAGCTCTAAACTAGCGGGAGTAGGGATCAATGAGCAGTTCTTC.

J is TRBJ2-7 and V is TRBV9; possibly TRBD1 for D (6 bases). This CDR3 spans 15 amino acids. CDR1 is SGDLS and CDR2 is YYNGEE in the germline V gene. Trimming removed 0 bases at V and 0 bases at J, with 10 bases between. CDR3 amino acids: CASSVGTRGSYEQYF. CDR3 nucleotides: TGTGCCAGCAGCGTAGGAACCAGGGGCTCCTACGAGCAGTACTTC. Together with reference TRBV9 and TRBJ2-7, the CDR3 gives the full variable domain: DSGVTQTPKHLITATGQRVTLRCSPRSGDLSVYWYQQSLDQGLQFLIQYYNGEERAKGNILERFSAQQFPDLHSELNLSSLELGDSALYFCASSVGTRGSYEQYFGPGTRLTVT.

This clone occurred a few times. This chain links TRBV12-5 with TRBJ2-5; 9 nucleotides line up with TRBD1. Per the germline V gene, CDR1 is LGHNT and CDR2 is FRNRAP. This CDR3 is 15 amino acids long. Trimming removed 6 bases from V and 0 bases from J; junction bases left unmatched: 5. This CDR3 reads CASGAGQGDQETQYF. The CDR3 nucleotides read TGTGCTAGTGGAGCGGGACAGGGTGACCAAGAGACCCAGTACTTC.

This clone turned up a few times. The chain links TRBV10-3 to TRBJ1-4; 9 bases are shared with TRBD1. Germline V lookup: CDR1 ENHRY, CDR2 SYGVKD. The CDR3 extends over 16 amino acids. The J segment lost 5 bases and the V segment lost 5 bases, leaving 9 bases of the junction unmatched. CDR3 amino acids: CAISRSKGTGNEKLFF. In DNA form, the CDR3 reads TGTGCCATCAGTAGAAGTAAAGGGACAGGGAATGAAAAACTGTTTTTT.

This clone was seen only a few times. The CDR3 nucleotides read TGTGCCAGCTCCCTTGGGGACAGGGCTGGTCACATTCAGTACTTC. Its translation is CASSLGDRAGHIQYF. The V gene is TRBV18, the J gene TRBJ2-4; 9 bases line up with TRBD1. With V trimmed by 6 bases and J by 8 bases, 11 bases remained unmatched. Per the germline V gene, CDR1 is KGHSH and CDR2 is LQKENI. The CDR3 runs to 15 residues.

The chain links TRBV19 to TRBJ1-5; D is undetermined. The CDR3 spans 13 residues. V was pared by 5 bases and J by 9 bases, with 14 bases between. The germline V gene encodes CDR1 LNHDA and CDR2 SQIVND (reference sequence). CDR3 sequence reads: CASSQGRRGPQHF. CDR3 nucleotide sequence: TGTGCCAGTAGTCAAGGCCGGCGGGGGCCCCAGCATTTT. The variable domain in full, completed from reference TRBV19 and TRBJ1-5, reads DGGITQSPKYLFRKEGQNVTLSCEQNLNHDAMYWYRQDPGQGLRLIYYSQIVNDFQKGDIAEGYSVSREKKESFPLTVTSAQKNPTAFYLCASSQGRRGPQHFGDGTRLSIL.

The chain joins TRBV19 to TRBJ2-1; 9 nucleotides align to TRBD1. Germline CDR1 reads LNHDA; CDR2 reads SQIVND (reference sequence). This CDR3 has 14 amino acids. J lost 4 bases, V lost 10 bases, and 8 bases had no gene match. CDR3 residues: CATSGQGIYNEQFF. The CDR3 bases are TGTGCCACCAGTGGACAGGGGATTTACAATGAGCAGTTCTTC.

This clone came up a few times. This sequence joins TRBV9 and TRBJ2-5, with TRBD2 identical over 8 bases. With 2 bases clipped from V and 1 base from J, the junction kept 4 bases outside the gene matches. The germline V gene has CDR1 SGDLS and CDR2 YYNGEE. The CDR3 loop spans 15 amino acids. The CDR3 loop reads CASSVSSGFQETQYF. Written as DNA, the CDR3 is TGTGCCAGCAGCGTTTCTAGCGGGTTCCAAGAGACCCAGTACTTC.

This chain connects TRBV7-9 to TRBJ1-2; TRBD1 aligns across 9 bases. The junction had 10 bases not matched to a gene; V was cut back by 7 bases and J by 7 bases. Germline loops: CDR1 SEHNR, CDR2 FQNEAQ (reference sequence). There are 14 residues in the CDR3. The DNA for the CDR3 is TGTGCCAGCACCAATACAGGGGGCTTTGGTGGCTACACCTTC. As protein: CASTNTGGFGGYTF. The variable domain in full, with the rest retrieved from reference TRBV7-9 and TRBJ1-2, is DTGVSQNPRHKITKRGQNVTFRCDPISEHNRLYWYRQTLGQGPEFLTYFQNEAQLEKSRLLSDRFSAERPKGSFSTLEIQRTEQGDSAMYLCASTNTGGFGGYTFGSGTRLTVV.

In its sample, this clone was seen a few times. This sequence joins TRBV27 and TRBJ1-5, with D maybe TRBD1 (6 bases). This CDR3 has 14 amino acids. Trimming stripped 6 bases from V and 3 bases from J, with 12 bases between. Germline V lookup: CDR1 MNHEY, CDR2 SMNVEV (reference sequence). CDR3 sequence (DNA): TGTGCCAGCAGACAAGACAGGAACAATCAGCCCCAGCATTTT. Its translation is CASRQDRNNQPQHF.

This chain connects TRBV6-1 to TRBJ2-7; 7 bases are shared with TRBD2. The CDR3 has 14 residues. Germline V gene sequence: CDR1 MNHNS, CDR2 SASEGT. With V trimmed by 4 bases and J by 4 bases, 7 bases remained unmatched. The DNA for the CDR3 is TGTGCCAGCAGTGTTGGGGAGGGGAGATACGAGCAGTACTTC. This translates into CASSVGEGRYEQYF.

In this sample, this clone turned up a few times. The genes are TRBV30 and TRBJ2-3, with D maybe TRBD1 (6 bases). V gave up 0 bases and J gave up 2 bases, with 12 bases separating them. CDR1 GTSNPN and CDR2 SVGIG come from the germline V gene (reference sequence). This CDR3 spans 15 amino acids. The CDR3, as DNA: TGTGCCTGGAGTGTATTGGGGGACATCACAGATACGCAGTATTTT. It specifies CAWSVLGDITDTQYF.

The chain joins TRBV7-9 to TRBJ2-5, with D maybe TRBD1 (5 bases). This CDR3 spans 16 amino acids. V was clipped by 5 bases and J by 5 bases, with 21 bases between them. Per the germline V gene, CDR1 is SEHNR and CDR2 is FQNEAQ (reference sequence). The CDR3 DNA reads as TGTGCCAGCAGCCCCCCCCCTCGGACACTCCGGGAGACCCAGTACTTC. Protein product: CASSPPPRTLRETQYF.

The V and J genes are TRBV4-2 and TRBJ1-4, with D maybe TRBD1 (5 bases). Trimming removed 1 base at V and 1 base at J, with 10 bases between. Germline V lookup: CDR1 LGHNA, CDR2 YNFKEQ. The CDR3 extends over 16 amino acids. The CDR3 DNA reads as TGTGCCAGCAGCCAAGGCCAGGGTGTAACTAATGAAAAACTGTTTTTT. This encodes CASSQGQGVTNEKLFF.

The V gene is TRBV9, the J gene TRBJ2-5, with TRBD1 matching over 8 bases. Looked up from germline, CDR1 is SGDLS and CDR2 is YYNGEE. V trimming: 0 bases; J trimming: 1 base; junction bases outside the gene matches: 5. The CDR3 spans 16 residues. In nucleotides, the CDR3 is TGTGCCAGCAGCGTAGGCCTCGGACAGGGCCAAGAGACCCAGTACTTC. Encoded protein: CASSVGLGQGQETQYF.

There are a few counts of this clone. CDR3 DNA sequence: TGTGCCAGCAGCAGCGGTCCCGACAATGAGCAGTTCTTC. Translating gives CASSSGPDNEQFF. The chain uses TRBV7-3 and TRBJ2-1, with D perhaps TRBD2 (5 bases). There are 13 residues in the CDR3. Deletions cut 5 bases from V and 5 bases from J, with 10 bases between. Germline V lookup: CDR1 SGHTA, CDR2 FQGTGA.

The V gene is TRBV5-6, the J gene TRBJ2-7; TRBD1 matches at 8 bases. This CDR3 spans 15 amino acids. After removal of 4 bases from V and 5 bases from J, the junction contained 11 bases not matched to a gene. Germline values: CDR1 SGHDT, CDR2 YYEEEE. The CDR3 spells CASSDRQGLFHEQYF. CDR3 coding DNA: TGTGCCAGCAGCGACCGACAGGGGTTGTTCCACGAGCAGTACTTC.

The chain carries TRBV28 and TRBJ1-4, with a tentative D call TRBD1 (6 bases). V was cut by 5 bases and J by 7 bases, with 14 bases left in between. The germline CDR1 and CDR2 sequences are MDHEN and SYDVKM. The CDR3 extends over 14 amino acids. The CDR3 nucleotides are TGTGCCAGCAGTAGCGGACAGCTCGGTGAAAAACTGTTTTTT. The encoded protein is CASSSGQLGEKLFF.

This clone has just a few counts. The chain uses TRBV7-9 and TRBJ1-1; D possibly corresponds to TRBD1 (6 bases). The V end was cut by 5 bases, the J end by 5 bases, with 15 bases between. The CDR3 contains 14 residues. From germline, CDR1 is SEHNR and CDR2 FQNEAQ (reference sequence). The DNA of the CDR3 is TGTGCCAGCAGCACCCCAACCGGGACAACTGAAGCTTTCTTT. Translation gives CASSTPTGTTEAFF.

This clone was recorded a few times. This chain uses TRBV28 with TRBJ2-5, with D possibly TRBD2 on 6 matching bases. This CDR3 is built from 12 residues. Germline assignment: CDR1 MDHEN and CDR2 SYDVKM. V lost 5 bases, J lost 7 bases, and 11 bases lay in between. The CDR3 loop is CASSRETGTQYF. In DNA, the CDR3 is TGTGCCAGCAGTCGGGAGACGGGGACCCAGTACTTC. The full variable domain, completed using reference TRBV28 and TRBJ2-5, is DVKVTQSSRYLVKRTGEKVFLECVQDMDHENMFWYRQDPGLGLRLIYFSYDVKMKEKGDIPEGYSVSREKKERFSLILESASTNQTSMYLCASSRETGTQYFGPGTRLLVL.

This clone showed up just a few times. The chain carries TRBV4-1 and TRBJ2-5, with TRBD1 matching 11 bases. From germline, CDR1 is MGHRA and CDR2 YSYEKL. This CDR3 comprises 15 residues. With V trimmed by 4 bases and J by 5 bases, 6 bases remained unmatched. The CDR3 DNA reads as TGCGCCAGCAGCCTCCGGACAGGGGGCCGGGAGACCCAGTACTTC. Translation: CASSLRTGGRETQYF.

In the case of this clone: This same CDR3 is encoded by further DNA sequences in the sample. The chain has TRBV28 and TRBJ2-1; 11 bases map to TRBD2. Germline CDR1 is MDHEN and CDR2 is SYDVKM. There are 15 residues in the CDR3. J gave up 6 bases and V 6 bases, and 7 bases lay outside the gene matches. The CDR3 coding sequence is TGTGCCAGCAGGCCCGGGACTAGCGGCCGCAATGAGCAGTTCTTC. It encodes CASRPGTSGRNEQFF.

This clone appeared a few times. V and J are TRBV2 and TRBJ2-7, with 9 bases lining up with TRBD2. The CDR3 runs to 13 residues. Looked up from germline, CDR1 is SNHLY and CDR2 is FYNNEI. V was clipped by 6 bases and J by 7 bases; unmatched bases: 7. CDR3 protein: CASRLGLAGEQYF. CDR3 coding DNA: TGTGCCAGCAGGCTGGGACTAGCTGGAGAGCAGTACTTC.

V gene TRBV27 combines with J gene TRBJ1-2, with TRBD1 identical over 10 bases. Per the germline V gene, CDR1 is MNHEY and CDR2 is SMNVEV (reference sequence). CDR3 length equals 15 residues. Trimming took 3 bases from V and 7 from J; bases not matched to a gene: 8. The CDR3 loop reads CASSFWRTGGVGYTF. DNA of the CDR3: TGTGCCAGCAGTTTTTGGAGGACAGGGGGTGTTGGCTACACCTTC.

This clone was picked up a small number of times. V is TRBV7-2 and J is TRBJ1-1; tentatively, D is TRBD1 (5 bases). Germline CDR1 is SGHTA and CDR2 is FQGNSA. The V end was cut by 5 bases, the J end by 0 bases, with 16 bases between. The CDR3 totals 16 residues. The CDR3 protein is CASSMGGGGMNTEAFF. The DNA for the CDR3 is TGTGCCAGCAGCATGGGGGGAGGTGGGATGAACACTGAAGCTTTCTTT. Full variable domain (rest looked up from reference TRBV7-2 and TRBJ1-1): GAGVSQSPSNKVTEKGKDVELRCDPISGHTALYWYRQSLGQGLEFLIYFQGNSAPDKSGLPSDRFSAERTGGSVSTLTIQRTQQEDSAVYLCASSMGGGGMNTEAFFGQGTRLTVV.

This clone has a handful of counts. Within the sample, other DNA sequences also encode this same CDR3. J is TRBJ2-5 and V is TRBV30; D gene ambiguous. This CDR3 spans 11 amino acids. Germline assignment: CDR1 GTSNPN and CDR2 SVGIG (reference sequence). The V and J ends lost 0 bases and 5 bases respectively, with 4 bases between them. In DNA form, the CDR3 reads TGTGCCTGGAGTGTCGGTGAGACCCAGTACTTC. This encodes CAWSVGETQYF.